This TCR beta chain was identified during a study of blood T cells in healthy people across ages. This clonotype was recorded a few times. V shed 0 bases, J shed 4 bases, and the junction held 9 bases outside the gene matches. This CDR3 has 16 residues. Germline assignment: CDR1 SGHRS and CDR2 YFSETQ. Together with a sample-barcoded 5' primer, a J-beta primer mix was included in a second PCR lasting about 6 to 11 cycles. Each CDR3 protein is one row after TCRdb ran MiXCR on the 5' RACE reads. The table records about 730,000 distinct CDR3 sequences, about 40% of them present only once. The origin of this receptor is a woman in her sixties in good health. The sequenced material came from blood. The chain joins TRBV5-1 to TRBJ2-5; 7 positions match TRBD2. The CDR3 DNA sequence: TGCGCCAGCAGCTTGGGAAACGGGGGGTCGGTAGAGACCCAGTACTTC. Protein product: CASSLGNGGSVETQYF.